This T cell receptor (beta chain) was sequenced in a study of cytomegalovirus exposure and HLA in healthy donors (dated by TCRdb to about 2017). Background for the entire study: According to an earlier analysis of a few hundred of the donors, 150 million to 200 million T cells yielded roughly 110 million unique TCR beta sequences and 276 Gb of sequence data. The number of typed donors differed by locus: roughly 629-640 for A, B, C, DRB1 and DQB1; approximately 520 for DQA1; 606 for DPA1; and some 430 for DPB1. Across approximately 400 genotyped donors of the cohort, an average of approximately 220,000 unique TCR beta nucleotide sequences per donor were sequenced, and around 19% of those sequences were non-productive. In an earlier analysis of about 590 of the donors, high-throughput TCR beta sequencing was used to judge whether each TCR beta V gene segment behaved as functional or pseudogenic. All discovery cohort repertoires had been generated using a single sequencing platform. Of the roughly 400 genotyped donors, approximately 81% were placed in the genetic ancestry cluster associated with self-reported Caucasian donors. The study was designed to test whether signatures of past pathogen exposure could be identified by cataloging public T cell receptors. Using immunosequencing, the study profiled T cell repertoires from fewer than 700 subjects and related those repertoires to cytomegalovirus serostatus. A few DR-DQ haplotypes were handled as single units for association and clustering because linkage in the cohort was strong. Roughly 310 gigabases of sequencing data and tens of millions of unique TCR sequences were included in an early release covering 500 to 750 HLA-typed donors. Alongside the repertoire data, information on donor age, sex, ethnicity and CMV serostatus was compiled. A separate validation cohort of roughly 120 different subjects was used in addition to the 666-subject first cohort. To predict cytomegalovirus infection status, the study combined high-throughput TCR immunosequencing, statistical association of individual TCRs with disease status, and machine learning. Genome-wide SNP genotypes for about 55% of the roughly 670 donors were used in a later genetic analysis, which treated that subset as a discovery cohort. Rather than using new phenotypic data, the later analysis identified candidate immune exposures from TCR beta sequences and from how often those sequences occurred across donors. A later analysis re-examined previously published TCR beta repertoires from about 700 donors and added high-resolution HLA genotyping to investigate patterns of TCR occurrence. HLA typing covered class I and class II loci at four-digit resolution.

Comments on this clone: No antigen is known for it.

The paper as a whole reports these results and caveats: Several of the top co-occurrence clusters appeared to be linked to parvovirus B19, influenza, CMV and Epstein-Barr virus, according to a later analysis. Some IMGT-functional V segments, including TRBV6-2 and TRBV6-3, could not be told apart with the 87-base-pair reads, so those segments were excluded. The only immune exposure information available for the cohort was CMV serostatus. Approximately 16 rarely observed V segments, including chromosome 9 orphons, were excluded from the earlier analysis of several hundred of the donors because counts were too low. In vitro tests confirmed that a few of the cytomegalovirus-associated TCR beta chains recognize cytomegalovirus antigens. A cluster of highly shared sequence variants was judged likely to be a technical artifact of the sequencing pipeline. The study listed 170 or so TCR beta chains as associated with cytomegalovirus. In a later genetic analysis, a missense DCLRE1C variant was associated with V-gene and J-gene trimming of TCR beta chains, and the association was replicated in an independent cohort. Linkage disequilibrium might explain the correlated functional status among segregating V segments, but an unknown experimental factor could not be ruled out. A further reported finding was that TCR beta sequences accurately predicted the HLA-A and HLA-B alleles for most subjects in the first cohort. The classifier was reported to diagnose cytomegalovirus status with high specificity and sensitivity in both the original cohort and the validation cohort. According to the authors, the approach could potentially be generalized to other disease states and immunological phenotypes. The presence/absence analyses assumed that sequencing depth was roughly uniform across donors, and that assumption may not be true. Compared with equally common non-associated chains, HLA-associated TCR beta chains in a later analysis were more clonally expanded and had lower generation probabilities. According to a later genetic analysis, donors in an Asian-associated ancestry cluster had fewer N-insertions in productive TCRs than the approximately 670-donor mean. In a later analysis, TCR association rates were found to vary across HLA loci, with the most associated TCRs seen for DRB1 alleles and the fewest for HLA-C alleles. Because some donors lacked HLA typing at each locus, the association tests relied only on the typed subset. Most TCR sequences were observed very rarely across donors, whereas some public TCRs were present in many individuals. When HLA alleles, especially DR and DQ, strongly co-occurred, TCR associations were difficult to assign to individual alleles. In a later analysis, 15,000 to 20,000 TCR beta sequences were associated with specific HLA alleles at a false discovery rate of 0.05. A later analysis found that most CMV-associated TCR beta chains appeared HLA-restricted, with HLA associations seemingly driven largely by CMV exposure. An earlier analysis of approximately 590 of the donors showed that most TCR beta V segments appeared in productive rearrangements either about 87% or about 30% of the time, which broadly matched IMGT annotations. This cohort had only TCR beta chains sequenced, and the lack of alpha or paired-chain data limited which features could be detected.

Inclusive of the bounding cysteine and phenylalanine, the CDR3 is 14 residues long. Only the CDR3 DNA stays, 42 bases, in frame from base 1. The germline V gene (reference sequence) provides CDR1 SEHNR and CDR2 FQNEAQ. V is reduced by 5 bases and J by 10 bases, leaving a spacing of 17 bases between them. The cohort consisted of 666 healthy bone marrow donors. All cohort members were sampled while nominally healthy, although unrecorded immune exposures were likely present. The donor was CMV seropositive and belonged to the group of 250 to 300 seropositive cohort members. Each donor provided a peripheral blood sample, and peripheral blood mononuclear cells were used for TCR beta sequencing. Genomic DNA extraction from the blood cell samples was performed with the Qiagen DNeasy Blood Extraction Kit. The library was made by the immunoSEQ multiplex PCR assay. A mixture of 60 forward primers for TCR Vbeta segments and 13 reverse primers for TCR Jbeta segments was used in the multiplex PCR. Amplification of the CDR3 region of rearranged TCR beta genes was performed with a multiplex PCR assay on genomic DNA. Amplified TCR beta libraries were sequenced as 87-base-pair reads on the Illumina HiSeq System. Per the source publication's procedure: Across the 700 or so repertoires, a later analysis counted approximately 83 million unique TCR beta chains, 8.5 million to 12 million of which were shared by at least two donors. Raw reads were error-corrected and collapsed into unique sequences with a nearest-neighbor algorithm that merged closely related sequences to remove PCR and sequencing errors. To assign V, D and J gene segments, CDR3 sequences were aligned to IMGT reference sequences. For a sequence to be retained, a match of at least six nucleotides to both a V gene segment and a J gene segment was required. A rearrangement was called productive if the CDR3 had no stop codons and remained in frame with V and J, and every other rearrangement was called non-productive. CDR3 was defined by IMGT convention, running from the second conserved V-encoded cysteine to the conserved J-encoded phenylalanine. The earlier analysis of a few hundred of the donors excluded sequences that lacked an unambiguous match to a single V gene segment. In an earlier analysis of 587 of the donors, V segments were called functional above 56.7% productive rearrangements and were called segregating when the between-donor standard deviation exceeded 5%. A statistical classification framework was built to diagnose cytomegalovirus status from the catalog of TCR beta chain sequences. In a later analysis, V and J genes were assigned by comparing TCR nucleotide sequences against IMGT/GENE-DB human TR gene sequences. In a later analysis, CDR3 sequences and most-parsimonious VDJ recombination scenarios were assigned using the TCRdist pipeline. In a later analysis, each TCR beta chain was defined by its CDR3 amino acid sequence together with its V-gene family, and reads lacking a unique V-gene family were excluded. In a later analysis, 500 to 700 highly shared, low-generation-probability nucleotide sequences were removed to address suspected cross-contamination and a sequencing artifact. For each public chain, a later analysis derived a clonal expansion index from normalized ranks of inferred template counts within each repertoire. In a later analysis, generation probabilities were computed using a VDJ recombination model fitted to out-of-frame rearrangements, and the results were checked against IGoR. In a later analysis, TCR-TCR, TCR-HLA and TCR-CMV co-occurrence was scored with hypergeometric tests, and a repertoire-size bias correction was applied to TCR pairs. False discovery rates were estimated in a later analysis by permuting HLA or CMV assignments 20 times. A later analysis grouped co-occurring TCRs with DBSCAN, adding TCRdist sequence similarity when clustering within HLA-allele-positive subsets. For co-occurrence clustering, repertoires with fewer than 30,000 or more than 120,000 public chains were excluded, along with several repertoires with anomalous nucleotide sharing. The table was pulled from immuneACCESS by TCRdb, which kept in-frame rearrangements only. Such tables lose some clones; where checked, under half of the loss comes from unresolved V genes, and the rest has no known cause. That table supplies the V and J calls and clone size; D and trimming were determined from the DNA. This sample's table lists about 170,000 clones. The ten largest clones take up 0.7% to 0.8% of the sample.

The sequence was obtained from a woman younger than 30 in good health and CMV-seropositive. What was sequenced was PBMCs. The rearrangement combines TRBV7-9 with TRBJ1-4; possibly the D gene is TRBD1, per 5 matching bases. The DNA reads TGTGCCAGCAGCCGAGGGACCGCGGAGGGAAAACTGTTTTTT. It translates as CASSRGTAEGKLFF.